One T cell receptor beta chain is described in this entry. This specimen belongs to a study of blood T cell repertoires in COVID-19. Study summary: Both acute and convalescent COVID-19 samples were obtained from the United States, Italy and Spain.

Which cohort a participant joined came from the clinical history participants gave. Participants classified as exposed had met a COVID-19 case within 2 weeks before study entry. Trimming removed 6 bases from V and 5 bases from J, with 14 bases in between. Germline V CDR1 and CDR2: LNHDA, SQIVND (reference sequence). The CDR3 covers 13 residues. Under the authors' procedure: It was from reference gene primer amplification that nucleated cell counts were estimated. Clones were sequenced by immunoSEQ multiplex PCR, and TCRdb holds only the in-frame ones, with some missing. V, J and clone size were drawn from that table, and D and trimming were deduced from the DNA. The sample carries a few hundred thousand clones, roughly 86% recorded once.

V is TRBV19 and J is TRBJ2-7; D is perhaps TRBD1 (6 bases). Source material: PBMCs or T cells enriched from blood (not recorded which). This clonotype was obtained from a woman aged 25 to 39 who had been exposed to COVID-19. CDR3 loop: CASSVNRAHEQYF. The CDR3 DNA reads as TGTGCCAGTAGCGTGAACAGGGCCCACGAGCAGTACTTC.